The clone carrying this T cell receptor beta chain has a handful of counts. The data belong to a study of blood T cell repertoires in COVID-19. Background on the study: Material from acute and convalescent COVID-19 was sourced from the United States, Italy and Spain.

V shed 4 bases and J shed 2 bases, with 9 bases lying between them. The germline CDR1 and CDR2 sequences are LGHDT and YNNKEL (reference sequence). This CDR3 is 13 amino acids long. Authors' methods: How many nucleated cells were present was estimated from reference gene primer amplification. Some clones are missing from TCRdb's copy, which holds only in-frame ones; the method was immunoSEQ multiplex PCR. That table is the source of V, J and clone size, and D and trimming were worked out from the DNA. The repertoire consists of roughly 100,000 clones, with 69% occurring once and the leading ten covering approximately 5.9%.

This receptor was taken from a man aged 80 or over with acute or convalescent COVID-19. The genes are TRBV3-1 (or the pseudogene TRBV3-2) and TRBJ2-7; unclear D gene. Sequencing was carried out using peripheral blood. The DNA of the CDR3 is TGTGCCAGCAGCCCCCCGCGGCCCTACGAGCAGTACTTC. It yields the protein CASSPPRPYEQYF.